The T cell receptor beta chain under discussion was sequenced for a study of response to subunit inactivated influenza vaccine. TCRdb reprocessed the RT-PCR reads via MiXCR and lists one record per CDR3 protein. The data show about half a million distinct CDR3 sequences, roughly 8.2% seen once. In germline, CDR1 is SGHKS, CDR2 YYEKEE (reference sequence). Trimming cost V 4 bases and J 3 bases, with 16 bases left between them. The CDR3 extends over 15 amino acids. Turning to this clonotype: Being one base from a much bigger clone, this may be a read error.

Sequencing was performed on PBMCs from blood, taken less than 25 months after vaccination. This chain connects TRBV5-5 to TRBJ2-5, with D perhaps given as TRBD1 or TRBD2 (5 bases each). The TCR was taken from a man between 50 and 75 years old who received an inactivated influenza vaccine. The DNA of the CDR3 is TGTGCCAGCAGCCCCCTTCGATTGGGGGAAGAGACCCAGTACTTC. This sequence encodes CASSPLRLGEETQYF.